This TCR beta chain came from a study of immune evolution from preneoplasia to lung adenocarcinoma. Across the study: HLA loss of heterozygosity: about 7% AIS, about 15% MIA, around 35% ADC, none AAH.

Study conclusions and caveats: KRAS-mutant nodules had the highest T cell clonality.

In the case of this clone: As yet, its antigen is unknown.

Libraries were prepared by immunoSEQ multiplex PCR; TCRdb keeps only in-frame clonotypes and omits some of them. The sample lists 25,000 or so clones, roughly 74% occurring once. The CDR3 loop spans 15 amino acids. Per germline, CDR1 SGDLS and CDR2 YYNGEE. The ends were cut back, 4 bases at V and 4 bases at J, with 15 bases in the middle. The receptor's source is a person aged 55 to 69 with invasive lung adenocarcinoma. Some clones in this sample may be carry-over from other donors' samples. Sample: FFPE invasive lung adenocarcinoma tissue. The chain joins TRBV9 to TRBJ2-1, with D tentatively TRBD2 (6 bases). As DNA, the CDR3 is TGTGCCAGCAGCCCCGAGGAGGGAAGGTACAATGAGCAGTTCTTC. It encodes CASSPEEGRYNEQFF.